This passage covers 20 T cell receptor beta chains from one sample sequenced in a study of T cell responses to AZD1222 COVID-19 vaccine. TCRdb keeps only in-frame clones here, not all; method: immunoSEQ multiplex PCR. The top ten hold more than 0.4% of the sample, which has fewer than 200,000 clones, 80% to 90% seen once. The specimen comprised peripheral blood, sampled on day 0 of AZD1222 vaccination. These receptors were taken from an adult in good health.

This chain uses TRBV11-2 with TRBJ2-1; no clear D. Germline V gene sequence: CDR1 SGHAT, CDR2 FQNNGV. The CDR3 consists of 15 residues. V was pared by 1 base and J by 7 bases, with 14 bases between. The CDR3 DNA follows: TGTGCCAGCAGCTTAGGTGGCTACCTTCAAAATGAGCAGTTCTTC. Its protein product is CASSLGGYLQNEQFF.

This sequence joins TRBV18 and TRBJ2-2; a weak D match, TRBD1 (5 bases). The CDR3 contains 15 residues. V was shortened by 3 bases and J by 3 bases, with 11 bases between the two germline ends. The germline V gene encodes CDR1 KGHSH and CDR2 LQKENI. This CDR3 is CASSPRQGDTGELFF. Written as DNA, the CDR3 is TGTGCCAGCTCACCGCGGCAGGGTGACACCGGGGAGCTGTTTTTT. The full variable domain, in which reference TRBV18 and TRBJ2-2 provide the parts outside the CDR3, is NAGVMQNPRHLVRRRGQEARLRCSPMKGHSHVYWYRQLPEEGLKFMVYLQKENIIDESGMPKERFSAEFPKEGPSILRIQQVVRGDSAAYFCASSPRQGDTGELFFGEGSRLTVL.

V and J are TRBV7-9 and TRBJ2-5, with D unresolved. With 0 bases removed from V and 2 bases from J, the gap between germline ends came to 10 bases. From germline, CDR1 is SEHNR and CDR2 FQNEAQ (reference sequence). The CDR3 is 15 amino acids. CDR3 in DNA: TGTGCCAGCAGCTTAGCGCTAGGGTCGCAAGAGACCCAGTACTTC. Translation gives CASSLALGSQETQYF.

This chain connects TRBV27 to TRBJ1-5, with a possible D match to TRBD1 (6 bases). The CDR3 totals 14 residues. V was trimmed by 5 bases and J by 0 bases, leaving 8 bases between them. The germline CDR1 and CDR2 sequences are MNHEY and SMNVEV (reference sequence). Written as DNA, the CDR3 is TGTGCCAGCAGTAGGGGGACTAGCAATCAGCCCCAGCATTTT. Protein sequence: CASSRGTSNQPQHF.

This chain connects TRBV28 to TRBJ1-4, with D possibly matching TRBD1 (6 bases). The CDR3 contains 15 residues. Germline assignment: CDR1 MDHEN and CDR2 SYDVKM. Trimming shortened V by 2 bases and J by 7 bases, and 14 bases separated the two germline ends. Here the CDR3 DNA reads TGTGCCAGCAGTTTAGGAGGGGGTAGTGTTGAAAAACTGTTTTTT. It translates to CASSLGGGSVEKLFF.

The rearrangement joins TRBV6-2 or TRBV6-3 to TRBJ2-5; no definite D call. The V gene lost 4 bases and the J gene lost 1 base, with 4 bases spanning the gap. CDR1 is MNHEY and CDR2 is SVGEGT in the germline V gene. This CDR3 comprises 12 residues. CDR3 sequence (DNA): TGTGCCAGCAGTTTCGGCCAAGAGACCCAGTACTTC. Translated: CASSFGQETQYF.

CDR3 residues: CASSLLGLGRGGYTF. DNA of the CDR3: TGTGCCAGCAGTTTATTAGGGTTGGGAAGGGGAGGCTACACCTTC. This rearrangement joins TRBV27 to TRBJ1-2, with D possibly TRBD1 on 5 matching bases. The germline V and J ends were trimmed by 1 base and 8 bases, with 17 bases remaining between them. The CDR3 is made up of 15 amino acids. From germline, CDR1 is MNHEY and CDR2 SMNVEV (reference sequence).

This chain connects TRBV6-4 to TRBJ2-3; TRBD2 agrees at 12 bases. Germline V gene lookup returns CDR1 MRHNA and CDR2 SNTAGT. Unmatched junction bases numbered 6, after V lost 6 bases and J lost 5 bases. The CDR3 runs to 15 residues. CDR3 sequence (DNA): TGTGCCAGCAGCTCTAGCGGGGGGGCCGGAGATACGCAGTATTTT. Translating it yields CASSSSGGAGDTQYF.

The J gene is TRBJ2-7, the V gene TRBV28; 8 nucleotides align to TRBD1. Germline V gene lookup returns CDR1 MDHEN and CDR2 SYDVKM. Germline trimming cut 6 bases from V and 5 bases from J; bases unmatched to any gene: 12. CDR3 length equals 15 residues. The CDR3 DNA reads as TGTGCCAGCAGGCGCTATGGACAGGGAGGCCACGAGCAGTACTTC. As protein: CASRRYGQGGHEQYF.

The chain has TRBV7-2 and TRBJ2-2; D gene uncertain. Trimming shortened V by 7 bases and J by 7 bases, and 22 bases separated the two germline ends. Germline V gene data show CDR1 as SGHTA and CDR2 as FQGNSA. The CDR3 covers 16 residues. CDR3 DNA: TGTGCCAGCACCTCCGATTTTACCCCGGACGGCGGGGAGCTGTTTTTT. Protein: CASTSDFTPDGGELFF.

The chain uses TRBV18 and TRBJ2-7; D is uncertain. Trimming cost V 0 bases and J 0 bases, with 6 bases left between them. Germline-derived CDR1 and CDR2 are KGHSH and LQKENI. The CDR3 extends over 14 amino acids. CDR3 sequence (DNA): TGTGCCAGCTCACCACCGGGATTCTCCTACGAGCAGTACTTC. This translates into CASSPPGFSYEQYF.

This clone occurred a few times. The rearrangement links TRBV2 to TRBJ2-2; D not certain. V lost 5 bases to trimming and J lost 1 base, with 8 bases between them. The CDR3 is 14 amino acids. The germline V gene has CDR1 SNHLY and CDR2 FYNNEI. CDR3: CASSTGVNTGELFF. In nucleotides, the CDR3 is TGTGCCAGCAGTACTGGGGTGAACACCGGGGAGCTGTTTTTT.

This chain links TRBV30 with TRBJ2-3, with D perhaps given as TRBD1 or TRBD2 (5 bases each). CDR3 length: 15 amino acids. Trimming pared 1 base from V and 6 bases from J, leaving 17 bases between. Germline loops: CDR1 GTSNPN, CDR2 SVGIG (reference sequence). CDR3 protein: CAWSGLAGRGDTQYF. The CDR3 DNA reads TGTGCCTGGAGTGGTCTAGCAGGCCGGGGCGATACGCAGTATTTT.

V usage is TRBV7-3 and J usage is TRBJ2-1; D may be TRBD1 or TRBD2 (5 bases each). CDR3 length equals 15 residues. V was cut by 5 bases and J by 6 bases, with 17 bases left in between. CDR1 is SGHTA, CDR2 FQGTGA, per germline. The CDR3 is CASSPRGHPGNEQFF. The CDR3 DNA is TGTGCCAGCAGCCCTCGGGGCCACCCCGGCAATGAGCAGTTCTTC.

Worth noting for this clone: This same CDR3 is encoded by further DNA sequences in the sample. V usage is TRBV10-3 and J usage is TRBJ1-1, with 8 bases lining up with TRBD1. J gave up 1 base and V 2 bases, and 3 bases lay outside the gene matches. Germline V lookup: CDR1 ENHRY, CDR2 SYGVKD. This CDR3 contains 15 residues. CDR3 region: CAISEPGQENTEAFF. The CDR3, as DNA: TGTGCCATCAGTGAGCCGGGACAGGAGAACACTGAAGCTTTCTTT.

The chain uses TRBV7-9 and TRBJ1-1; D not resolved. V lost 1 base and J 1 base, leaving 10 bases between the germline ends. The CDR3 covers 15 residues. The germline V gene encodes CDR1 SEHNR and CDR2 FQNEAQ (reference sequence). CDR3 loop: CASSLDVRPNTEAFF. Written as DNA, the CDR3 is TGTGCCAGCAGCTTAGATGTCAGACCGAACACTGAAGCTTTCTTT.

The chain couples TRBV6-5 to TRBJ2-3; D is possibly TRBD1 or TRBD2 (6 bases each). CDR3 length: 12 amino acids. Trimming took 7 bases from V and 6 from J, leaving 11 bases between them. Germline lookup yields CDR1 MNHEY and CDR2 SVGAGI. The CDR3 loop is CASTLGGDTQYF. CDR3 nucleotides: TGTGCCAGCACCCTAGGGGGGGATACGCAGTATTTT.

The gene calls are TRBV27 and TRBJ2-2; the match to TRBD1 covers 11 bases. V lost 6 bases and J lost 4; bases outside the gene matches: 10. The V gene's germline CDR1 is MNHEY and CDR2 SMNVEV (reference sequence). The CDR3 contains 17 residues. CDR3 amino acids: CASRALTGTGGTGELFF. CDR3 coding DNA: TGTGCCAGCAGGGCACTTACCGGGACAGGGGGCACCGGGGAGCTGTTTTTT.

This chain connects TRBV12-3 or TRBV12-4 to TRBJ2-2; D gene ambiguous. The CDR3 is made up of 12 amino acids. V lost 3 bases and J 3 bases, leaving 2 bases between the germline ends. CDR3: CASSLHTGELFF. The CDR3 nucleotides read TGTGCCAGCAGTTTGCACACCGGGGAGCTGTTTTTT.

The genes are TRBV12-5 and TRBJ2-1; D is possibly TRBD1 (5 bases). CDR3 length equals 14 residues. CDR1 and CDR2 from the germline V gene are LGHNT and FRNRAP. Deletions cut 1 base from V and 8 bases from J, with 12 bases between. CDR3 DNA sequence: TGTGCTAGTGGTTTGGGGTCCAGGGCCCATGAGCAGTTCTTC. Translated, it gives CASGLGSRAHEQFF.